The 7 T cell receptor beta chains in this list originate from one sample, sequenced in a study of blood T cell repertoires in COVID-19. Libraries were prepared by immunoSEQ multiplex PCR; TCRdb keeps only in-frame clonotypes and omits some of them. The sample includes 200,000 to 250,000 clones, around 82% seen only once; the top ten take 3.6%. The sequencing input was PBMCs or T cells enriched from blood (not recorded which). Receptors originate from a woman between 40 and 50 years old who had been exposed to COVID-19.

The V and J genes are TRBV27 and TRBJ1-6, with D perhaps TRBD1 (5 bases). The germline V gene encodes CDR1 MNHEY and CDR2 SMNVEV (reference sequence). V shed 6 bases and J shed 7 bases, with 10 bases lying between them. The CDR3 has 13 amino acids. CDR3 sequence (DNA): TGTGCCAGCAGCCTTGGGGGGAATTCACCCCTCCACTTT. Its translation is CASSLGGNSPLHF.

This clone has more than one count but fewer than ten. The chain has TRBV28 and TRBJ1-4; tentatively, D is TRBD1 (5 bases). The V gene's germline CDR1 is MDHEN and CDR2 SYDVKM. This CDR3 contains 14 residues. V lost 6 bases and J lost 7, with 15 bases in between. CDR3 DNA: TGTGCCAGCAGCCCCGCGACCGGGGGTGAAAAACTGTTTTTT. This sequence encodes CASSPATGGEKLFF.

The chain is built from TRBV7-8 and TRBJ1-1; D gene uncertain. Germline CDR1 SGHVS, CDR2 FQNEAQ. V was shortened by 4 bases and J by 4 bases, with 10 bases between the two germline ends. This CDR3 region has 13 residues. The DNA of the CDR3 is TGTGCCAGCAGCTCGGATCGGGGCACTGAAGCTTTCTTT. Its protein product is CASSSDRGTEAFF.

The chain is built from TRBV30 and TRBJ1-2; D is uncertain. Trimming stripped 1 base from V and 8 bases from J, with 8 bases between. Germline lookup yields CDR1 GTSNPN and CDR2 SVGIG (reference sequence). The CDR3 extends over 11 amino acids. CDR3 DNA sequence: TGTGCCTGGAGTGGTCAGTCCGGCTACACCTTC. It yields the protein CAWSGQSGYTF.

The chain carries TRBV7-9 and TRBJ1-2; D not resolved. CDR1 is SEHNR and CDR2 is FQNEAQ in the germline V gene (reference sequence). V gave up 5 bases and J gave up 7 bases, with 17 bases separating them. The CDR3 consists of 14 residues. The CDR3: CASSTREGSGGYTF. The CDR3, as DNA: TGTGCCAGCAGCACCCGGGAGGGTTCGGGTGGCTACACCTTC.

The chain recombines TRBV3-1 (or the pseudogene TRBV3-2) with TRBJ1-1; D gene uncertain. Germline loops: CDR1 LGHDT, CDR2 YNNKEL (reference sequence). The V end was cut by 2 bases, the J end by 2 bases, with 12 bases between. The CDR3 runs 15 residues. The chain's CDR3 is CASSQLPRANTEAFF. The CDR3 region has the DNA TGTGCCAGCAGCCAACTACCGAGGGCAAACACTGAAGCTTTCTTT.

The V and J genes are TRBV5-1 and TRBJ1-1; the D gene is possibly TRBD1 (6 bases). Germline assignment: CDR1 SGHRS and CDR2 YFSETQ. CDR3 length equals 15 residues. Trimming pared 0 bases from V and 7 bases from J, leaving 16 bases between. The CDR3 DNA is TGCGCCAGCAGCTTGGTACAGGGACAACGGAGTGAAGCTTTCTTT. It is translated as CASSLVQGQRSEAFF.